Listed below are T cell receptor beta chains from one sample, sequenced in a study of cytomegalovirus exposure and HLA in healthy donors. The data were produced by immunoSEQ multiplex PCR, yet TCRdb's version contains in-frame clones alone and is incomplete. Of around 160,000 clones detected, approximately 80% appear once; the ten largest clones hold around 2.4%. The material sequenced was PBMCs. The receptors stem from a man aged 30-40 years in good health and CMV-seropositive. The CDR3 runs from the conserved cysteine through the conserved F or W. A D gene is named only where the DNA matches it firmly. Size is stated for part of the rows, as once, few or many counts, or as a class when the clone is expanded.

J gene | V gene | clone size | D gene | CDR3 DNA | CDR3 protein
TRBJ2-7 | TRBV7-2 | NA | NA | TGTGCCAGCAGCTCCGGCGGGCTCTACGAGCAGTACTTC | CASSSGGLYEQYF
TRBJ2-4 | TRBV11-2 | NA | TRBD2 | TGTGCCAGCAGCTTAGGGACTAGCGGGGGGCCTGGCATTCAGTACTTC | CASSLGTSGGPGIQYF
TRBJ2-7 | TRBV7-2 | NA | TRBD2 | TGTGCCAGCAGCACCCGGGGGGGACAACATTCCTACGAGCAGTACTTC | CASSTRGGQHSYEQYF
TRBJ1-2 | TRBV4-1 | few | NA | TGCGCCAGCAGCCTCGTAGGGGACTATGGCTACACCTTC | CASSLVGDYGYTF
TRBJ1-1 | TRBV19 | NA | NA | TGTGCCAGTAGTATATGGGCGGGTGGCCTCGAAGCAAAGATGAACACTGAAGCTTTCTTT | CASSIWAGGLEAKMNTEAFF
TRBJ2-2 | TRBV7-2 | NA | TRBD1 | TGTGCCAGCAGCTCCAGGGGGCCTACGAACACCGGGGAGCTGTTTTTT | CASSSRGPTNTGELFF
TRBJ2-3 | TRBV13 | NA | TRBD2 | TGTGCCAGCAGCTTACTAGCGGGCACCACAGATACGCAGTATTTT | CASSLLAGTTDTQYF
TRBJ2-3 | TRBV11-2 | NA | NA | TGTGCCAGCAGCTTTTCCCTAGCGACGCAGTATTTT | CASSFSLATQYF
TRBJ2-7 | TRBV7-9 | NA | NA | TGTGCCAGCAGCTCCACCGGGGAGGTTTCCTACGAGCAGTACTTC | CASSSTGEVSYEQYF
TRBJ2-5 | TRBV7-8 | NA | NA | TGTGCCAGCAGCCATATCGGGGAGGACCAAGAGACCCAGTACTTC | CASSHIGEDQETQYF
TRBJ2-3 | TRBV5-1 | NA | NA | TGCGCCAGCAGCGTAGACTTCTCTGTTTGGTATTTT | CASSVDFSVWYF
TRBJ1-2 | TRBV9 | NA | NA | TGTGCCAGCGGTCGGGAAGGGAATGGCTACACCTTC | CASGREGNGYTF
TRBJ2-5 | TRBV11-2 | NA | TRBD2 | TGTGCCAGCAGCCGGACTAGAGAGACCCAGTACTTC | CASSRTRETQYF
TRBJ2-5 | TRBV4-1 | NA | TRBD1 | TGCGCCAGCAGCCAACCCGACAGGGGAAAGACCCAGTACTTC | CASSQPDRGKTQYF
TRBJ2-7 | TRBV14 | NA | NA | TGTGCCAGCAGTCGCGGGACAGCCGACTACGAGCAGTACTTC | CASSRGTADYEQYF
TRBJ2-1 | TRBV15 | NA | TRBD2 | TGTGCCACCAGCAGAGAGAGTCTTGTAGCGGGGGGACTCTATGAGCAGTTCTTC | CATSRESLVAGGLYEQFF